These 5 T cell receptor beta chains originate from one sample sequenced in a study of CD8 T cells in ankylosing spondylitis. TCRdb passed the 5' RACE reads through MiXCR, listing each CDR3 protein once. The repertoire holds approximately 42,000 distinct CDR3 sequences, with about 4.2% as singletons. The sequenced material came from blood, either unsorted or a sorted T cell fraction (not recorded which). These receptor sequences come from a female donor with ankylosing spondylitis or in good health (not recorded which).

This clonotype was counted at least ten times. The chain carries TRBV9 and TRBJ2-7, with 9 bases fitting TRBD1. V shed 4 bases and J 3 bases; nucleotides not matched to a gene: 5. The CDR3 runs to 14 residues. Per the germline V gene, CDR1 is SGDLS and CDR2 is YYNGEE. CDR3 sequence reads: CASSTGQGHYEQYF. Here the CDR3 DNA reads TGTGCCAGCAGCACGGGACAGGGACACTACGAGCAGTACTTC.

Many counts were recorded for this clonotype. The gene calls are TRBV9 and TRBJ1-5, with 8 bases fitting TRBD1. Germline trimming cut 3 bases from V and 7 bases from J; bases unmatched to any gene: 9. Germline values: CDR1 SGDLS, CDR2 YYNGEE. The length of the CDR3 is 15 residues. The CDR3 sequence: CASSETGTGIQPQHF. CDR3 sequence (DNA): TGTGCCAGCAGCGAGACCGGGACAGGCATCCAGCCCCAGCATTTT.

This clonotype came up many times. CDR3 loop: CASSVRVGTDTQYF. CDR3 DNA sequence: TGTGCCAGCAGCGTACGGGTGGGCACAGATACGCAGTATTTT. The V and J genes are TRBV9 and TRBJ2-3, with D hard to call. V lost 1 base and J lost 1, with 7 bases in between. CDR3 length: 14 amino acids. The V gene's germline CDR1 is SGDLS and CDR2 YYNGEE.

The sample holds a few counts of this clonotype. V gene TRBV9 combines with J gene TRBJ2-3; 8 positions match TRBD2. Unmatched junction bases numbered 19, after V lost 0 bases and J lost 4 bases. There are 20 residues in the CDR3. CDR1 is SGDLS, CDR2 YYNGEE, per germline. The CDR3 loop is CASSVGYQRGPMGKADTQYF. CDR3 sequence (DNA): TGTGCCAGCAGCGTAGGGTACCAGCGGGGGCCAATGGGTAAGGCAGATACGCAGTATTTT. The whole variable domain, remainder taken from reference TRBV9 and TRBJ2-3, is DSGVTQTPKHLITATGQRVTLRCSPRSGDLSVYWYQQSLDQGLQFLIQYYNGEERAKGNILERFSAQQFPDLHSELNLSSLELGDSALYFCASSVGYQRGPMGKADTQYFGPGTRLTVL.

This clonotype was recorded many times. The gene calls are TRBV9 and TRBJ2-7; the D gene is possibly TRBD2 (6 bases). V was clipped by 6 bases and J by 2 bases, with 18 bases between them. Germline V gives CDR1 SGDLS, CDR2 YYNGEE. CDR3 length: 15 amino acids. The CDR3 coding sequence is TGTGCCAGCACCATCGGGGGATTCGGCCCCTACGAGCAGTACTTC. Residues: CASTIGGFGPYEQYF. Together with reference TRBV9 and TRBJ2-7, the CDR3 gives the full variable domain: DSGVTQTPKHLITATGQRVTLRCSPRSGDLSVYWYQQSLDQGLQFLIQYYNGEERAKGNILERFSAQQFPDLHSELNLSSLELGDSALYFCASTIGGFGPYEQYFGPGTRLTVT.